The T cell receptor beta chain under discussion was sequenced for a study of post-analysis software for immune sequencing data. Regarding the study as a whole: Batch-matched samples strongly co-clustered by F measure. Among five TRBV segments more frequent in patients than controls were TRBV5-6, TRBV5-1 and TRBV20-1.

This clonotype was observed a handful of times. The antigen remains unidentified. TCR beta cDNA libraries had unique molecular identifiers. T cells, about 0.9 to 11 million of them, yielded approximately 530,000 cDNA molecules. TCRdb recomputed calls from the PCR reads with MiXCR, one row per CDR3 protein. The table has 350,000 to 500,000 distinct CDR3 sequences, 39% seen once. After removal of 6 bases from V and 3 bases from J, the junction contained 4 bases not matched to a gene. CDR1 and CDR2 from the germline V gene are MNHEY and SVGAGI. This CDR3 spans 13 amino acids. This sequence joins TRBV6-5 and TRBJ2-7, with 8 bases identical to TRBD1. This receptor was taken from a girl aged 2-15 years with multiple sclerosis. What was sequenced was blood. Here the CDR3 reads CASSYRGNYEQYF. The CDR3 bases are TGTGCCAGCAGCTACAGGGGGAACTACGAGCAGTACTTC.